This T cell receptor beta chain originates from a study of blood T cell repertoires in COVID-19. Study at large: Acute and convalescent COVID-19 samples came from the United States, Italy and Spain. T cells, B-cell-depleted T cells, or PBMCs provided the cDNA or gDNA that served as material.

With V trimmed by 3 bases and J by 7 bases, 7 bases remained unmatched. Germline lookup yields CDR1 MNHEY and CDR2 SMNVEV (reference sequence). The CDR3 is made up of 15 amino acids. Per the original methods: Nucleated cell number was recorded as an estimate derived from reference gene primer amplification. The method was immunoSEQ multiplex PCR; TCRdb's version includes in-frame clones alone and lacks a portion of them. D and trimming were read from the DNA, whereas the V and J calls and clone size are those reported in that table. In the table there are 75,000 to 80,000 clones, 88% of which are singletons.

Specimen: peripheral blood. This chain links TRBV27 with TRBJ2-1, with 9 bases fitting TRBD2. The source of this sequence is a human donor in a cohort sampled during active COVID-19. The CDR3 region has the DNA TGTGCCAGCAGTTTCGGCGGGGGGGCAGGGAATGAGCAGTTCTTC. It specifies CASSFGGGAGNEQFF.